This TCR beta chain stems from a study of OX40 agonist ivuxolimab in advanced cancers. Study-level background: Patients were infused with ivuxolimab every 2 weeks at 0.01 to 10 mg/kg. Prior anti-PD-1, anti-PD-L1 or anti-CTLA-4 therapy was allowed; less than 45% had some. The study, taken as a whole, reports: The mean number of expanded clones was higher in CD8+ T cells than in CD4+. Clonal expansion was among the lowest in partial responders at 0.1-3.0 mg/kg, especially CD8+.

This clone has a handful of counts. Its specificity is unknown. The CDR3 runs 14 residues. V dropped 4 bases and J dropped 1 base, with 11 bases sitting between them. The germline V gene encodes CDR1 SGHKS and CDR2 YYEKEE (reference sequence). Using immunoSEQ multiplex PCR, the repertoire was profiled, and TCRdb retains in-frame clones only, with some absent. The profile shows 40,000 to 60,000 clones, 75% to 85% of them singletons. This clonotype was sampled from an adult with an advanced solid tumor such as melanoma, head and neck, liver or kidney cancer. The chain is built from TRBV5-5 and TRBJ1-2; D is uncertain. This material consisted of CD4+ or CD8+ T cells sorted from blood, taken in a trial of the OX40 agonist ivuxolimab. The CDR3 DNA reads as TGTGCCAGCAGCGCCGCCCTCCTTAACTATGGCTACACCTTC. It yields the protein CASSAALLNYGYTF.